This entry features one T cell receptor (beta chain) sequence. Its target antigen remains unknown. Nothing much larger sits one base from this clone, and base qualities are not available. Each collaborating institution followed its own protocols to collect whole blood in K2EDTA tubes. Collaborator samples were shipped for TCRbeta analysis as frozen whole blood, isolated PBMCs, or DNA extracted from either sample type. The immunoSEQ Assay, a bias-controlled multiplex PCR, was used to amplify TCRbeta CDR3 regions from genomic DNA. On the study's bioinformatics: The number of nucleated cells in each sample was estimated by amplification of reference gene primers within the assay. To quantify the absolute abundance of each unique TCRbeta CDR3 rearrangement, sequence reads were collapsed and filtered. Productive Simpson clonality was computed per sample as the square root of Simpson's diversity index over productive rearrangements. In TCRdb, the immuneACCESS table is reduced to in-frame sequences with V and J assigned. These tables do not hold every clone; where another copy was compared, an unresolved V gene accounts for under half, and the others remain unexplained. The V and J calls and the clone size are those of that table, but D and trimming were determined from the DNA. A total of more than 250,000 clones appear in this sample, 65% to 90% of them only once. The top ten clonotypes cover about 5.1% of the sample.

These data originate in a study of blood T cell repertoires in COVID-19 (dated by TCRdb to 2019 to 2021). Context from the whole study: The collaborator samples originated in the United States, Italy and Spain and spanned the acute and convalescent phases of COVID-19. Where available, HLA class I and class II types were taken from metadata supplied by the sample provider and were not determined by assay-based typing. The dataset comprised deeply sampled blood TCRbeta repertoires from subjects exposed to, actively infected with, or recovered from COVID-19. Nearly every sample came with metadata listing a de-identified subject ID, COVID-19 status, age in years and sex. The prospective study material was composed of cDNA or gDNA derived from T cells, B-cell-depleted T cells, or PBMCs. Samples came from the ongoing ImmuneRACE study (first 160 participants) plus 1,254 subjects from 6 global collaborators. The repertoires were released in a freely available public database meant as a resource for research on the immune response to SARS-CoV-2.

Study-wide findings and limitations: How much clinical and demographic metadata was included differed by source and by participant, and the metadata was provided uncurated.

The germline V gene (reference sequence) specifies MNHEY as CDR1 and SMNVEV as CDR2. The CDR3 sequence holds 13 residues, the cysteine and phenylalanine included. This entry keeps only the CDR3 DNA: 39 bases, framed from base 1. Unmatched junction bases come to 4, with V trimmed by 10 bases and J by 0 bases. Sequenced sample: peripheral blood. The chain couples TRBV27 to TRBJ2-3, with 7 middle bases fitting TRBD1. This clonotype originated in a middle-aged man with active or convalescent COVID-19. The bases read TGTGCCACCCGGACAGGAAGCACAGATACGCAGTATTTT. Translated, it gives CATRTGSTDTQYF.